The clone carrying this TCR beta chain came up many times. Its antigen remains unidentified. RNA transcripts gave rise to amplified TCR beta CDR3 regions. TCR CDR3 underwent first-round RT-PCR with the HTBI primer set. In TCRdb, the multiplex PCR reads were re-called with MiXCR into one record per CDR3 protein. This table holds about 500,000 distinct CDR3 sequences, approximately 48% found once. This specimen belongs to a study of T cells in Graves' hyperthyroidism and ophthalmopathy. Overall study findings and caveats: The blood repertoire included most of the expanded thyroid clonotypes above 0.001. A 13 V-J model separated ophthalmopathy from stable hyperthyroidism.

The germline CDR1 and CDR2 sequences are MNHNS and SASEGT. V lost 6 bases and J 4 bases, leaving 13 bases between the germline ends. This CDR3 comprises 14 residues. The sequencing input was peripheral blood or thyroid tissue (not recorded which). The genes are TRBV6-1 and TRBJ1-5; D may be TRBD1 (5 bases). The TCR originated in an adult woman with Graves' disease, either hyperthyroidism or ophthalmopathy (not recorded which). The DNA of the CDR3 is TGTGCCAGCAGCGACGGGGCAGAGAATCAGCCCCAGCATTTT. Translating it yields CASSDGAENQPQHF.